The present entry profiles one TCR beta chain with its context. The germline gene is not matched at one end of the junction; a read error may be the cause. This entry belongs to a study of blood T cell repertoires in COVID-19. Study-level information: Acute and convalescent COVID-19 samples came from the United States, Italy and Spain.

The CDR3 is 13 residues long. Per germline, CDR1 MDHEN and CDR2 SYDVKM. While infection was still active, Seattle patients were enrolled and then followed longitudinally. In the original workflow: Nucleated cell number was recorded as an estimate derived from reference gene primer amplification. Profiling relied on immunoSEQ multiplex PCR, and the TCRdb table lists in-frame clones only, not all of them. V, J and clone size reflect that table, while D and trimming were determined from the DNA. The table records some 200,000 clones, around nine tenths of them present only once. The chain uses TRBV28 and TRBJ2-7, with 7 nucleotides matching TRBD1. The specimen sequenced was peripheral blood. This sequence was found in a woman in her seventies with COVID-19, enrolled during active disease. This CDR3 reads CASKIESQDRLSF. The CDR3 bases are TGTGCCAGCAAAATCGAATCCCAGGACAGGTTGAGCTTC.